This T cell receptor (beta chain) stems from a study of T cells expressing NK-cell markers. Study conclusions and caveats: Several donors showed these clonotypes also leading the CD3+CD56-NKG2C+ fraction. Clones of NKG2C+ T cells that had expanded were of unclear HCMV specificity.

Each CDR3 protein gets one entry in TCRdb, which reprocessed the 5' RACE reads and gives no DNA. The sample is made up of around 260,000 distinct CDR3 sequences, and the top ten hold 4% to 5% of it. Worth noting for this clonotype: Its antigen remains unidentified.

The CDR3 extends over 14 amino acids. CDR1 and CDR2 (germline): SGHTA, FQGNSA. Input material: blood T cells: a sorted CD56 or NKG2C T cell subset, CD4+ or CD8+ T cells, or bulk PBMC T cells (not recorded which). This receptor was taken from a woman between 18 and 70 years old in good health. The V call is TRBV7-2, the J call TRBJ2-7; TCRdb's assignment of TRBD2 cannot be checked, as there is no DNA. CDR3 residues: CASSLGLKTYEQYF. The variable domain in full, completed from reference TRBV7-2 and TRBJ2-7, reads GAGVSQSPSNKVTEKGKDVELRCDPISGHTALYWYRQSLGQGLEFLIYFQGNSAPDKSGLPSDRFSAERTGGSVSTLTIQRTQQEDSAVYLCASSLGLKTYEQYFGPGTRLTVT.